This T cell receptor beta chain was recovered during a study of beta chain features in type 1 diabetes (dated by TCRdb to 2016 to 2018). Regarding the study in general: No differences in mean age, gender distribution, total cell number or subset yield were found between patients and healthy donors. Across all samples, fewer than 110,000,000 sorted cells were examined, and cell number per subset correlated strongly with RNA yield. Regulatory and stem cell-like memory subsets were isolated from only 8 patients and 8 healthy donors, whereas naive and central memory subsets came from all 30 or so donors. The study compared the TCRB repertoires of sorted circulating CD4+ T cell subsets in recently diagnosed type 1 diabetes patients with those in matched healthy donors. What the work shows at the level of the full study, not this receptor alone: At VDJ recombination sites, patients with type 1 diabetes made fewer insertions and deleted more nucleotides, a pattern implying thymic rearrangement abnormalities. Because cDNA was sequenced instead of genomic DNA, highly expressing activated cells could be over-represented, though the groups showed no difference in activation or CD3 levels. PCR may preferentially amplify shorter templates, but because patient and control samples were amplified and corrected together, any resulting skew would affect both groups equally. A moderate but significant shortening of TCRB CDR3 length was observed in type 1 diabetes patients in all four CD4+ subsets. The naive, central memory and regulatory TCRB repertoires appeared to resemble one another more closely among patients than among healthy donors. Because small numbers of individuals were included in the HLA sub-analyses, any influence of HLA type on TCRB rearrangement was left unresolved.

The High Capacity cDNA Reverse Transcription Kit was used to reverse transcribe all of the isolated RNA, meaning that expressed TCRB transcripts were what got sequenced. Deep immunoSEQ sequencing was performed on naive, central memory and regulatory T cell samples, with an average of roughly 3.3 million total reads per sample. After sorted cells were lysed in RLT buffer, RNA was extracted with DNase-treated RNeasy Micro or Mini kits, with the choice depending on cell number. Each cell subset was processed on its own to prevent cross-contamination, while patient and healthy donor samples were processed together. Using the immunoSEQ multiplex PCR, TCRB sequences were amplified from cDNA into 87-bp fragments spanning the CDR3 region. The amplicons were sequenced using the Illumina HiSeq platform. In the original analysis: Synthetic template baselines were used to correct PCR bias computationally, reads within Hamming distance 2 were collapsed, and singletons that could not be merged were discarded. By aligning reads against IMGT, V, D and J genes, CDR3 length, and insertions or deletions at six rearrangement sites were assigned. Within each subset, clonotype counts were normalized to the number of sorted cells before true diversity and Gini coefficients were calculated with the tcR R package. Repertoire sharing was quantified using the overlap coefficient calculated on TCRB nucleotide sequences. Not all clones reach the TCRdb copy of this immuneACCESS table, which keeps in-frame sequences only. Checked studies attribute under half of the gap to unresolved V genes and leave the rest unexplained. V, J and clone size are taken as reported in that table, and D and trimming were inferred from the DNA itself. Counted in this sample were fewer than 400,000 clones; roughly 9% of them appeared once. The top ten constitute more than 0.8% of the sample.

In this sample, this clone turned up a few times. It lacks a known antigen. No qualities accompany the bases; no much larger clone lies one base away. Each donor gave one peripheral blood draw, roughly 120 mL on average, collected into heparinised tubes. A BD FACSAria II and a panel including CD45RO, CCR7, CD25, CD127, CD95 and CD27 were used to sort naive, central memory, regulatory and stem cell-like memory CD4+ T cells. Every sorted population had a purity above 95%. PBMCs were separated immediately by Lymphoprep density gradient centrifugation and were stained directly, without being cultured. So that batch effects would be minimized, each experiment stained and sorted samples in pairs, pairing one healthy donor with one patient. Specimen: central memory CD4+ T cells from blood. This TCR was recovered from a man aged 25 to 40 with type 1 diabetes.

The nucleotides are TGCGCCAGCAGCTTCAACCCGACAGGAAAATTGGGAGAGACCCAGTACTTC. This encodes CASSFNPTGKLGETQYF. The chain is encoded by TRBV5-1 joined to TRBJ2-5, with TRBD1 perhaps the D gene, on 6 matching bases. Based on the germline V gene, the CDR1 and CDR2 sequences are SGHRS and YFSETQ. Reading from cysteine to phenylalanine, the CDR3 counts 17 amino acids. The retained sequence is limited to the CDR3, 51 bases, with the frame set at the first base. V and J lose 2 bases and 4 bases, and a span of 21 bases separates them.